This TCR beta chain was identified in a study of cytomegalovirus exposure and HLA in healthy donors. The PCR employed 60 Vbeta primers together with 13 Jbeta primers. Assay used: immunoSEQ multiplex PCR; TCRdb lists only in-frame clones, some missing. The repertoire holds 160,000 or so clones, more than 60% seen once, with 2% to 3% in the top ten. Sequenced input: PBMCs. The receptor was isolated from a human donor in good health.

This CDR3 is CASSDYTSGVSYEQYF. The DNA for the CDR3 is TGTGCCAGCAGTGACTACACTAGCGGGGTGTCCTACGAGCAGTACTTC. This rearrangement joins TRBV2 to TRBJ2-7, with 10 bases fitting TRBD2. This CDR3 has 16 residues. V gave up 3 bases and J gave up 1 base; unmatched junction bases: 6. Germline V gives CDR1 SNHLY, CDR2 FYNNEI.